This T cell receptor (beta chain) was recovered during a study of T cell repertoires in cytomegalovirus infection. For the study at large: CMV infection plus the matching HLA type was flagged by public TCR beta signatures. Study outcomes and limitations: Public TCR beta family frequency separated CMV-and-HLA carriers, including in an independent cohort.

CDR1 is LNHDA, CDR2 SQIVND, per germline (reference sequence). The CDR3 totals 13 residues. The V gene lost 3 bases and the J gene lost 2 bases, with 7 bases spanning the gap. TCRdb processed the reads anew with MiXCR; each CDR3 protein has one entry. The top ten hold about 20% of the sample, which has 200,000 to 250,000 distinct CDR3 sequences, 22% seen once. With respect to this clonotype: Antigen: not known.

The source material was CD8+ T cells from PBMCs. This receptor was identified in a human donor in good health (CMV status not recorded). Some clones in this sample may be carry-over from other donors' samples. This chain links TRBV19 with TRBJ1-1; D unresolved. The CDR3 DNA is TGTGCCAGTAGTATCTCCATCAACACTGAAGCTTTCTTT. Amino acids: CASSISINTEAFF. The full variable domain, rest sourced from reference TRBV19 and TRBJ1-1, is DGGITQSPKYLFRKEGQNVTLSCEQNLNHDAMYWYRQDPGQGLRLIYYSQIVNDFQKGDIAEGYSVSREKKESFPLTVTSAQKNPTAFYLCASSISINTEAFFGQGTRLTVV.